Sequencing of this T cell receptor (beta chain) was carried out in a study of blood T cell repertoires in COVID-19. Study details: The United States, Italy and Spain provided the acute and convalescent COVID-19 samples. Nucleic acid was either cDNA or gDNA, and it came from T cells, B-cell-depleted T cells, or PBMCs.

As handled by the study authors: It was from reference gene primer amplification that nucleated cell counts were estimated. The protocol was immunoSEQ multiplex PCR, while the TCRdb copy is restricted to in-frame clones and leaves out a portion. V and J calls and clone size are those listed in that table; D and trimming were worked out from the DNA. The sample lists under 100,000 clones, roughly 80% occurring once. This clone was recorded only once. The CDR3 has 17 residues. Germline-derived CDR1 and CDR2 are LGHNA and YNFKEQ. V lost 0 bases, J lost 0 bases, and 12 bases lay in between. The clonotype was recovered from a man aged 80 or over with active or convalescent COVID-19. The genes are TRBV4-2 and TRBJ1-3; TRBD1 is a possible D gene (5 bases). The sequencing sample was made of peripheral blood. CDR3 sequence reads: CASSQEIRAGSGNTIYF. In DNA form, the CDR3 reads TGTGCCAGCAGCCAAGAAATCAGGGCAGGCTCTGGAAACACCATATATTTT.